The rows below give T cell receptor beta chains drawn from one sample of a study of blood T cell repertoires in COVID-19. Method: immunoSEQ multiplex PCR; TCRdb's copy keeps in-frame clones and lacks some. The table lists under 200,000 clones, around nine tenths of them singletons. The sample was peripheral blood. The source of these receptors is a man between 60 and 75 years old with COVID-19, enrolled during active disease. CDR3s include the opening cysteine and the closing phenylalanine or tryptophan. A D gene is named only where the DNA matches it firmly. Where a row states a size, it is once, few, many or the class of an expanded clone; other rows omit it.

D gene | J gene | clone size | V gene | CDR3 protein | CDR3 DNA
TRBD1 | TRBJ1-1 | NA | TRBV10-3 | CAIGRGTGTNTEAFF | TGTGCCATCGGACGCGGGACAGGGACGAACACTGAAGCTTTCTTT
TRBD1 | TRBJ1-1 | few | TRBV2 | CASRGQGIGEAFF | TGTGCCAGCAGGGGACAGGGTATCGGTGAAGCTTTCTTT
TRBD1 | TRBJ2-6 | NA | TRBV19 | CASSTRSGQGGALAGANVLTF | TGTGCCAGTAGTACCCGGTCGGGACAGGGGGGCGCGTTGGCCGGGGCCAACGTCCTGACTTTC
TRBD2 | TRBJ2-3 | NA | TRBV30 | CAWSLPSGWTDTQYF | TGTGCCTGGAGTCTGCCTAGCGGTTGGACAGATACGCAGTATTTT
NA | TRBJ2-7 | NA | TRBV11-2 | CASSLAGYEQYF | TGTGCCAGCAGCTTAGCAGGGTACGAGCAGTACTTC
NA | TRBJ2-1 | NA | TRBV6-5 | CASSYRSPYNEQFF | TGTGCCAGCAGTTATCGGTCCCCGTACAATGAGCAGTTCTTC
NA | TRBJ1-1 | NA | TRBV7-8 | CASSVQSRMNTEAFF | TGTGCCAGCAGCGTCCAAAGCAGGATGAACACTGAAGCTTTCTTT
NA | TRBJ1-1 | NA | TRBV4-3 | CASSEEVQALNTEAFF | TGCGCCAGCAGCGAAGAGGTCCAGGCTCTGAACACTGAAGCTTTCTTT
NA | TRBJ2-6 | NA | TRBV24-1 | CATSAPRGSGANVLTF | TGTGCCACCAGTGCCCCCCGAGGCTCTGGGGCCAACGTCCTGACTTTC
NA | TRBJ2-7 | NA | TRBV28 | CASKEGTYEQYF | TGTGCCAGCAAGGAGGGAACCTACGAGCAGTACTTC
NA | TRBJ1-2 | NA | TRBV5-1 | CASSFTETYGYTF | TGCGCCAGCAGCTTCACGGAGACCTATGGCTACACCTTC
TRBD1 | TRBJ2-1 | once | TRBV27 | CASSSRGDRGQNEQFF | TGTGCCAGCAGCTCTCGGGGGGACAGGGGGCAAAATGAGCAGTTCTTC
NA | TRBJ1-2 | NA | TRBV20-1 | CTLRPGNGYTF | TGCACTCTTAGACCAGGGAATGGCTACACCTTC
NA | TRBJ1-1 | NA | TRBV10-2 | CASRARETGNTEAFF | TGCGCCAGCAGGGCGAGGGAGACCGGTAACACTGAAGCTTTCTTT
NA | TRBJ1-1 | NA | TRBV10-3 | CATTGVQVEAFF | TGTGCCACAACCGGGGTGCAAGTTGAAGCTTTCTTT
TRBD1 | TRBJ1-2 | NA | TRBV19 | CATAHGQGRHGYTF | TGTGCCACCGCTCACGGACAGGGGAGGCATGGCTACACCTTC
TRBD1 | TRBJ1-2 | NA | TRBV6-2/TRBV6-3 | CASSYSGTGAFGYTF | TGTGCCAGCAGTTACTCCGGGACAGGGGCTTTTGGCTACACCTTC
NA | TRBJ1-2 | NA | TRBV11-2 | CASSPIYRGGYTF | TGTGCCAGCAGCCCGATCTATAGAGGGGGCTACACCTTC
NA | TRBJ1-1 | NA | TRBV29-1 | CSVIQGAENTEAFF | TGCAGCGTCATACAGGGTGCAGAGAACACTGAAGCTTTCTTT
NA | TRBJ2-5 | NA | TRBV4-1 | CASSQDPGFGQQETQYF | TGCGCCAGCAGCCAAGATCCGGGATTCGGTCAACAAGAGACCCAGTACTTC
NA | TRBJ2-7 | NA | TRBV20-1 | CSAIEDRYEQYF | TGCAGTGCTATTGAAGACAGGTACGAGCAGTACTTC